This TCR beta chain was captured by sequencing in a study of control samples from healthy donors and cancer patients. V dropped 1 base and J dropped 8 bases, with 14 bases sitting between them. This CDR3 contains 15 residues. Germline V gene data show CDR1 as MNHNY and CDR2 as SVGAGI (reference sequence). Generated by immunoSEQ multiplex PCR, the TCRdb table keeps only in-frame clones and is missing some. Here the sample spans 100,000 to 150,000 clones, 80% to 95% being singletons. The chain employs TRBV6-6 and TRBJ1-4, with D uncertain. The TCR was taken from a man between 18 and 35 years old in good health. Specimen: blood. This CDR3 is CASSYWPGLGEKLFF. The CDR3 bases are TGTGCCAGCAGTTACTGGCCTGGCCTGGGCGAAAAACTGTTTTTT.